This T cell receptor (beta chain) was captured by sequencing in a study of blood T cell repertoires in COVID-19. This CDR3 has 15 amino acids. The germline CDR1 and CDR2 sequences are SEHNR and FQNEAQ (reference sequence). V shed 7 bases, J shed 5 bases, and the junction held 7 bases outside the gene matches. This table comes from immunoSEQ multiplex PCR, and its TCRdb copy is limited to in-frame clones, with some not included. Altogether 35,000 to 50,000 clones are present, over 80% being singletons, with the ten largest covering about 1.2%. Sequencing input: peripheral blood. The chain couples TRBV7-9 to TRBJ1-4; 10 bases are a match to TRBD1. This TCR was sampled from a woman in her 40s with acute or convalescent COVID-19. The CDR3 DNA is TGTGCCAGCACCGAGGGGACAGGGGCAAATGAAAAACTGTTTTTT. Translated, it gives CASTEGTGANEKLFF. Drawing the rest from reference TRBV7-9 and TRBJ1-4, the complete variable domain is DTGVSQNPRHKITKRGQNVTFRCDPISEHNRLYWYRQTLGQGPEFLTYFQNEAQLEKSRLLSDRFSAERPKGSFSTLEIQRTEQGDSAMYLCASTEGTGANEKLFFGSGTQLSVL.